The rows below give T cell receptor beta chains drawn from one sample of a study of identical twins. Via MiXCR, TCRdb re-called the 5' RACE reads, giving one row per CDR3 protein. The sample has 1.5 million to 2 million distinct CDR3 sequences; about 30% are singletons. Input material: cord blood. The source is a newborn girl in good health. Both conserved end residues are part of each CDR3. A D gene is named only where the DNA matches it firmly. Clone size appears in some rows only: once, few, many, or a class for an expanded clone.

v_gene	abundance	len	d_gene	j_gene	CDR3nt	CDR3aa
TRBV11-3	NA	16	TRBD2	TRBJ2-3	TGTGCCAGCAGCTTAGGCCCGGGACTAGCGGGAGATACGCAGTATTTT	CASSLGPGLAGDTQYF
TRBV28	few	19	TRBD1	TRBJ1-2	TGTGCCAGCAGTTTATTCCGGACAGGGGCAAAGGCCGGTGGACCATGGTACACCTTC	CASSLFRTGAKAGGPWYTF
TRBV2	NA	17	TRBD2	TRBJ2-1	TGTGCCAGCAGTGTCAGCGGGGGCCTAAGCTCCTACAATGAGCAGTTCTTC	CASSVSGGLSSYNEQFF
TRBV3-1	NA	15	NA	TRBJ2-2	TGTGCCAGCAGCCAAGATCCGGTTGGACCCGGGGAGCTGTTTTTT	CASSQDPVGPGELFF
TRBV7-6	NA	13	NA	TRBJ2-4	TGTGCCAGCAGCTCCCGACTCCTCGGGGAGCAGTACTTC	CASSSRLLGEQYF
TRBV12-3/TRBV12-4	NA	13	NA	TRBJ2-5	TGTGCCAGCAGAGGAGGGCCGGGGGAGACCCAGTACTTC	CASRGGPGETQYF
TRBV27	few	15	TRBD1	TRBJ2-1	TGTGCCAGCAGTGGCCACAGGGGGCTAGGCAATGAGCAGTTCTTC	CASSGHRGLGNEQFF
TRBV28	NA	15	TRBD2	TRBJ2-3	TGTGCCAGCAAGGAGATAGGGACTATCACAGATACGCAGTATTTT	CASKEIGTITDTQYF
TRBV3-1	few	17	NA	TRBJ2-1	TGTGCCAGCAGCCAGGTTGTTCCGGGATTAAGCTACAATGAGCAGTTCTTC	CASSQVVPGLSYNEQFF
TRBV20-1	NA	13	TRBD1	TRBJ1-5	TGCAGTGCTAGGTTGACAGGGGGGTGGCCCCAGCATTTT	CSARLTGGWPQHF
TRBV20-1	few	15	NA	TRBJ2-1	TGCAGTGCTAGAGACGGGGCAGGACCTTACAATGAGCAGTTCTTC	CSARDGAGPYNEQFF
TRBV27	few	13	NA	TRBJ1-3	TGTGCCAGCAGTCGGGGAACTGGAAACACCATATATTTT	CASSRGTGNTIYF
TRBV6-1	NA	14	NA	TRBJ1-2	TGTGCCAGCAGTGAAAGAACGGGGGTGGAAGGCTACACCTTC	CASSERTGVEGYTF
TRBV6-1	NA	14	NA	TRBJ1-3	TGTGCCAGCAGTCGACAGGCCCCCGGAAACACCATATATTTT	CASSRQAPGNTIYF
TRBV4-2	many	12	NA	TRBJ1-4	TGTGCCAGCAGCCGAGGGCGTGAAAAACTGTTTTTT	CASSRGREKLFF
TRBV9	NA	14	NA	TRBJ1-1	TGTGCCAGCAGCGTCTGGGGGTCCAACACTGAAGCTTTCTTT	CASSVWGSNTEAFF
TRBV5-1	NA	13	NA	TRBJ2-3	TGCGCCAGCAGCCTCCAGTGGGGGGATACGCAGTATTTT	CASSLQWGDTQYF
TRBV6-5	NA	16	NA	TRBJ2-3	TGTGCCAGCAGTTACTCGGCTACCCAGCGAGAAGATACGCAGTATTTT	CASSYSATQREDTQYF
TRBV4-1	once	13	TRBD1	TRBJ2-7	TGCGCCAGCAGCCAAACAGGGGGCTACGGGCAGTACTTC	CASSQTGGYGQYF
TRBV24-1	NA	11	NA	TRBJ2-2	TGTGCCACCAGTCTAGCAGGGGAGCTGTTTTTT	CATSLAGELFF
TRBV27	few	17	TRBD2	TRBJ2-1	TGTGCCAGCAGTTCGAAAGAGACTAGCAGGACCTCCAATGAGCAGTTCTTC	CASSSKETSRTSNEQFF
TRBV29-1	many	13	NA	TRBJ2-5	TGCAGCGTTGAGGGTAGGGTCCAAGAGACCCAGTACTTC	CSVEGRVQETQYF
TRBV5-1	NA	16	NA	TRBJ1-5	TGCGCCAGCAGGACCGACAGCCCCTATAGCAATCAGCCCCAGCATTTT	CASRTDSPYSNQPQHF
TRBV7-8	few	17	NA	TRBJ2-7	TGTGCCAGCAGCCAGAGAAACAGGGCAATTCACTCCTACGAGCAGTACTTC	CASSQRNRAIHSYEQYF
TRBV5-1	NA	18	NA	TRBJ2-3	TGCGCCAGCAGCTTGGCGGGCAGTCCCGGGACGCCGGGAGATACGCAGTATTTT	CASSLAGSPGTPGDTQYF
TRBV20-1	NA	13	TRBD2	TRBJ2-7	TGCAGTGGGACTAGCGGGAGAACCTACGAGCAGTACTTC	CSGTSGRTYEQYF
TRBV12-3/TRBV12-4	many	14	NA	TRBJ2-3	TGTGCCAGCAAACACCTAAATCGAACAGATACGCAGTATTTT	CASKHLNRTDTQYF
TRBV3-1	many	15	NA	TRBJ1-5	TGTGCCAGCAGCCAAGGGACACCCTTCAATCAGCCCCAGCATTTT	CASSQGTPFNQPQHF
TRBV11-2	few	17	TRBD2	TRBJ2-7	TGTGCCAGCAGCTTAGATCCCGGACTAGCGGTTACCTACGAGCAGTACTTC	CASSLDPGLAVTYEQYF
TRBV20-1	NA	13	NA	TRBJ2-4	TGCAGTGCTAGTAGGGTAGCCAAAAACATTCAGTACTTC	CSASRVAKNIQYF
TRBV20-1	few	12	NA	TRBJ2-1	TGCAGTGCCACGGACAACTACAATGAGCAGTTCTTC	CSATDNYNEQFF
TRBV7-9	NA	19	TRBD1	TRBJ1-4	TGTGCCAGCAGCTCCCCGAAGGGGACAGCGGTTGCAACTAATGAAAAACTGTTTTTT	CASSSPKGTAVATNEKLFF
TRBV28	NA	13	NA	TRBJ1-1	TGTGCCAGCAGCCCCCCATCACAGCTTGAAGCTTTCTTT	CASSPPSQLEAFF
TRBV10-3	many	11	NA	TRBJ2-1	TGTGCCATCAGTGAAGACGGCTACCAGTTCTTC	CAISEDGYQFF
TRBV25-1	many	13	NA	TRBJ1-1	TGTGCCAGCAGTGAATGGGGGAACACTGAAGCTTTCTTT	CASSEWGNTEAFF
TRBV2	few	13	NA	TRBJ1-2	TGTGCCAGCAGTGAAATACAGAGCTATGGCTACACCTTC	CASSEIQSYGYTF
TRBV24-1	few	15	NA	TRBJ2-3	TGTGCCACCAGTGATTTTACACCTGGAACAGATACGCAGTATTTT	CATSDFTPGTDTQYF